The next 13 T cell receptor beta chains were all read from a single sample in a study of T-cell reconstitution after alpha-beta-depleted transplantation in children. Preparation of the TCRbeta library was carried out with unique molecular identifiers. TCRdb fed the PCR reads into MiXCR, producing one record per CDR3 protein. The data show around 4,500 distinct CDR3 sequences, approximately 19% seen once. The sample in question was PBMCs, mostly from graft donor cells, obtained 180 days after TCRalphabeta/CD19-depleted stem cell transplant. All receptors derive from a male patient aged 2-15 years who had a stem cell transplant for acute lymphoblastic leukemia, so the T cells may come from the graft donor.

This clonotype was counted many times. This rearrangement joins TRBV7-9 to TRBJ2-1; D may be TRBD1 (5 bases). The germline CDR1 and CDR2 sequences are SEHNR and FQNEAQ (reference sequence). V was cut by 5 bases and J by 10 bases, with 12 bases left in between. This CDR3 contains 12 residues. CDR3 sequence: CASSPQGWEQFF. CDR3 sequence (DNA): TGTGCCAGCAGCCCCCAGGGCTGGGAGCAGTTCTTC.

This clonotype was observed at least ten times. This sequence joins TRBV20-1 and TRBJ2-7, with D hard to call. Germline CDR1 and CDR2: DFQATT and SNEGSKA (reference sequence). The CDR3 totals 15 residues. The V gene lost 0 bases and the J gene lost 0 bases, with 12 bases spanning the gap. CDR3 sequence: CSARDLTEHSYEQYF. The CDR3 DNA is TGCAGTGCTAGAGATCTAACCGAACACTCCTACGAGCAGTACTTC.

By frequency in the sample, this clonotype is medium-sized (0.01 to 0.1%). V usage is TRBV29-1 and J usage is TRBJ2-6; 11 nucleotides align to TRBD1. There are 16 residues in the CDR3. Per the germline V gene, CDR1 is SQVTM and CDR2 is ANQGSEA. J gave up 2 bases and V 6 bases, and 6 bases lay outside the gene matches. The CDR3 region has the DNA TGCAGCGTCAGGACAGGGGGCTCCCCTGGGGCCAACGTCCTGACTTTC. This sequence encodes CSVRTGGSPGANVLTF.

This clonotype was seen ten or more times. This chain connects TRBV29-1 to TRBJ1-1, with 9 bases fitting TRBD1. The CDR3 extends over 13 amino acids. The J segment lost 6 bases and the V segment lost 7 bases, leaving 9 bases of the junction unmatched. Germline V gene sequence: CDR1 SQVTM, CDR2 ANQGSEA. CDR3 amino acids: CSATGGKSAEAFF. Written as DNA, the CDR3 is TGCAGCGCCACAGGGGGCAAGAGCGCTGAAGCTTTCTTT.

As for this clonotype: Lacking the conserved final phenylalanine or tryptophan, this CDR3 likely reflects a read error. The gene calls are TRBV20-1 and TRBJ1-1, with 8 bases lining up with TRBD1. This CDR3 region has 17 residues. Germline V gives CDR1 DFQATT, CDR2 SNEGSKA (reference sequence). The ends lost 5 bases at V and 3 bases at J; junction bases unmatched: 17. CDR3 sequence: CSAGSRDRLLWDTEAFS. CDR3 DNA sequence: TGCAGTGCTGGCAGTCGGGACAGGCTTTTATGGGACACTGAAGCTTTCTCT.

This clonotype was found many times. The rearrangement joins TRBV21-1 to TRBJ2-7; the D segment call TRBD1 is taken from the table without a DNA check. TRBV21-1 is designated a pseudogene. The CDR3 has 12 residues. This CDR3 is CASSKVEDREYF. In DNA, the CDR3 is TGTGCCAGCAGCAAAGTAGAAGACAGGGAGTACTTC.

This clonotype rates as medium-sized. V and J are TRBV5-1 and TRBJ2-7; 8 bases match TRBD2. Germline lookup yields CDR1 SGHRS and CDR2 YFSETQ. V trimming: 1 base; J trimming: 5 bases; junction bases outside the gene matches: 11. This CDR3 region has 16 residues. CDR3 residues: CASSLSGLVGTNEQYF. The CDR3 nucleotides are TGCGCCAGCAGCTTGTCGGGACTAGTGGGAACAAACGAGCAGTACTTC.

This clonotype appeared many times. The chain combines TRBV7-2 with TRBJ1-1; TRBD1 matches at 9 bases. The CDR3 has 19 residues. With V trimmed by 5 bases and J by 2 bases, 18 bases remained unmatched. CDR1 and CDR2 from the germline V gene are SGHTA and FQGNSA. The CDR3 is CASSHYRPGQGRVNTEAFF. CDR3 coding DNA: TGTGCCAGCAGCCACTACCGCCCAGGACAGGGGAGGGTCAACACTGAAGCTTTCTTT. The variable domain in full, completed from reference TRBV7-2 and TRBJ1-1, reads GAGVSQSPSNKVTEKGKDVELRCDPISGHTALYWYRQSLGQGLEFLIYFQGNSAPDKSGLPSDRFSAERTGGSVSTLTIQRTQQEDSAVYLCASSHYRPGQGRVNTEAFFGQGTRLTVV.

This clonotype was picked up many times. This chain uses TRBV5-1 with TRBJ2-3; possibly TRBD1 for D (5 bases). The CDR3 totals 13 residues. V was cut by 2 bases and J by 6 bases, with 10 bases left in between. Germline lookup yields CDR1 SGHRS and CDR2 YFSETQ. The CDR3 here is CASSLGVLDTQYF. As DNA, the CDR3 is TGCGCCAGCAGCTTAGGGGTTTTGGATACGCAGTATTTT. Combining the CDR3 with reference TRBV5-1 and TRBJ2-3 gives the whole variable domain KAGVTQTPRYLIKTRGQQVTLSCSPISGHRSVSWYQQTPGQGLQFLFEYFSETQRNKGNFPGRFSGRQFSNSRSEMNVSTLELGDSALYLCASSLGVLDTQYFGPGTRLTVL.

At least ten counts were recorded for this clonotype. This chain connects TRBV28 to TRBJ2-4; D is unclear. Germline CDR1 reads MDHEN; CDR2 reads SYDVKM. The CDR3 consists of 13 residues. The V gene lost 6 bases and the J gene lost 0 bases, with 6 bases spanning the gap. CDR3 protein: CASSPGAKNIQYF. The CDR3 DNA reads TGTGCCAGCAGCCCTGGAGCCAAAAACATTCAGTACTTC.

This clonotype was seen many times. This chain links TRBV6-1 with TRBJ1-1, with D unresolved. The CDR3 is made up of 14 amino acids. Trimming took 7 bases from V and 1 from J, leaving 13 bases between them. Per germline, CDR1 MNHNS and CDR2 SASEGT. CDR3 in amino acids: CASNPSTENTEAFF. The CDR3 coding sequence is TGTGCCAGCAACCCTAGCACAGAGAACACTGAAGCTTTCTTT.

This clonotype was seen repeatedly, ten times or more. CDR3 coding DNA: TGTGCCAGCAGTTTTTGGGGAGAAGAGACCCAGTACTTC. Amino acid sequence: CASSFWGEETQYF. The V call is TRBV12-3 or TRBV12-4, the J call TRBJ2-5; D is perhaps TRBD2 (5 bases). Trimming took off 3 bases at V and 3 bases at J, with 8 bases between the two ends. The CDR3 contains 13 residues.

This clonotype rates as medium-sized. The gene calls are TRBV20-1 and TRBJ1-3, with D possibly TRBD1 on 5 matching bases. V dropped 7 bases and J dropped 0 bases, with 16 bases sitting between them. Germline V gene data show CDR1 as DFQATT and CDR2 as SNEGSKA (reference sequence). There are 15 residues in the CDR3. CDR3 protein: CSVQARDSSGNTIYF. For the CDR3, the DNA is TGCAGTGTGCAGGCGCGGGACTCCTCTGGAAACACCATATATTTT.